This TCR beta chain stems from a study of OX40 agonist ivuxolimab in advanced cancers. Data came from immunoSEQ multiplex PCR; TCRdb stores just in-frame clones and leaves some out. This table has 63,000 or so clones, about four fifths appearing once. From germline, CDR1 is KGHSH and CDR2 LQKENI. Trimming removed 2 bases from V and 3 bases from J; junction bases left unmatched: 0. CDR3 length: 14 residues. The J gene is TRBJ1-1, the V gene TRBV18; 10 bases are shared with TRBD1. This TCR was sampled from an adult with an advanced solid tumor such as melanoma, head and neck, liver or kidney cancer. The sample consisted of CD4+ or CD8+ T cells sorted from blood, taken in a trial of the OX40 agonist ivuxolimab. CDR3 nucleotide sequence: TGTGCCAGCTCACCAGGGACAGGGGACACTGAAGCTTTCTTT. Translated: CASSPGTGDTEAFF.